Detailed here is one T cell receptor beta chain. What it binds is unknown. This entry comes from a study of shared clonotypes between healthy human individuals. Overall study context: Each donor contributed plates that comprised three CD4 naive, three CD4 memory, two CD8 naive and one CD8 memory. Study outcomes and limitations: Having only a few donors restricted how much genetic and exposure-history diversity was captured. Larger richness was generally estimated for naive than memory subsets.

This CDR3 has 14 amino acids. Germline-derived CDR1 and CDR2 are SGHNT and YENEEA. V dropped 5 bases and J dropped 5; count of bases not matched to a gene: 6. Some clones are missing from TCRdb's copy, which holds only in-frame ones; the method was immunoSEQ multiplex PCR. The table lists over a million clones, roughly 97% of them singletons. V is TRBV11-3 and J is TRBJ2-1; 7 bases map to TRBD2. The sample consisted of naive CD4+ T cells sorted from blood. Documented subset: CD45RA+ positively selected. This TCR was sampled from a young man in good health. This CDR3 is CASSINRGDNEQFF. The CDR3 bases are TGTGCCAGCAGCATAAACCGGGGGGACAATGAGCAGTTCTTC.